The present entry profiles one TCR beta chain with its context. Its antigen is undetermined. The PCR had 60 Vbeta and 13 Jbeta primers. As processed by the authors: About 9.9 million shared chains were among about 80 million unique TCR beta chains counted in a later analysis. Repertoires were generated with immunoSEQ multiplex PCR, while TCRdb's copy carries only in-frame clones and drops some. V and J calls and clone size follow that table, whereas D and trimming were derived from the DNA. Of some 170,000 clones listed, approximately 80% are singletons. This sample is drawn from a study of cytomegalovirus exposure and HLA in healthy donors. Whole-study context: Of around 400 genotyped donors, more than 65% grouped in the Caucasian-associated ancestry cluster.

The germline V gene encodes CDR1 LNHDA and CDR2 SQIVND (reference sequence). V lost 7 bases to trimming and J lost 3 bases; unmatched junction nucleotides: 4. There are 13 residues in the CDR3. Study-wide findings and caveats: Per published accounts, TCR beta sequences correctly predicted the HLA-A and HLA-B alleles of most subjects. Reportedly, cytomegalovirus status was diagnosed with high sensitivity and specificity.

Sequencing used PBMCs. The chain is built from TRBV19 and TRBJ2-3; TRBD1 aligns across 7 bases. The TCR was taken from a man aged 40-49 years in good health and CMV-seronegative. Here the CDR3 reads CASTDRTTDTQYF. Here the CDR3 DNA reads TGTGCCAGTACGGACAGGACAACAGATACGCAGTATTTT.